The present T cell receptor (beta chain) was sequenced within a study of blood T cell repertoires in COVID-19. In the study overall: Samples representing acute and convalescent COVID-19 were sourced from the United States, Italy and Spain.

Germline CDR1 SNHLY, CDR2 FYNNEI. The CDR3 has 12 amino acids. V was cut by 8 bases and J by 1 base, with 8 bases left in between. In the authors' methods: The assay estimated nucleated cells by amplifying reference gene primers. Using immunoSEQ multiplex PCR, the repertoire was profiled, and TCRdb retains in-frame clones only, with some absent. V and J calls and clone size are those listed in that table; D and trimming were worked out from the DNA. Of around 20,000 clones detected, about 82% appear once; the ten largest clones hold less than 70%. The rearrangement joins TRBV2 to TRBJ1-1; no firm D call. Specimen: peripheral blood. This sequence was found in a man of 80 years or more with acute or convalescent COVID-19. CDR3 sequence: CASGLQNTEAFF. For the CDR3, the DNA is TGTGCCAGCGGGCTGCAGAACACTGAAGCTTTCTTT.